The T cell receptor (beta chain) under discussion was sequenced for a study of blood T cell repertoires in COVID-19. Background on the study: T cells, B-cell-depleted T cells, or PBMCs provided the cDNA or gDNA that served as material.

Clinical history as reported by participants underpinned cohort assignment. The CDR3 has 16 residues. The assay was immunoSEQ multiplex PCR, and TCRdb's table has in-frame clones only and misses some. Altogether a few hundred thousand clones are present, approximately 90% being singletons, with the ten largest covering roughly a tenth. The rearrangement uses TRBV21-1 and TRBJ1-1; the D call in the table, TRBD1, was not verified against the DNA. TRBV21-1 is reported as a pseudogene. This receptor was obtained from a woman aged 40 to 55 who had recovered from COVID-19. What was sequenced was PBMCs or T cells enriched from blood (not recorded which). CDR3 region: CASSMRQGNMNTEAFF. CDR3 nucleotides: TGTGCCAGCAGCATGCGACAGGGGAACATGAACACTGAAGCTTTCTTT.